The rows below give T cell receptor beta chains drawn from one sample of a study of CD8+ T cells in alopecia areata. TCRdb's copy holds only in-frame clones and misses some; the assay was immunoSEQ multiplex PCR. The table includes about 150,000 clones, about three fifths detected once. The sequencing sample was made of CD4+ T cells sorted from blood. Receptors were obtained from a human donor in good health. The CDR3 runs from the conserved cysteine through the conserved F or W. Fields, in order: J gene, clone size, V gene, D gene, CDR3 protein, CDR3 DNA. D genes are given only for firm matches. Clone size is shown for a subset of rows, as once, few, many or a class of expanded clone.

TRBJ2-5	-	TRBV6-6	TRBD2	CASSREEQYF	TGTGCCAGCAGTCGGGAGGAGCAGTACTTC
TRBJ2-4	-	TRBV11-2	-	CASSLVQAQLKNIQYF	TGTGCCAGCAGCTTAGTGCAGGCTCAACTCAAAAACATTCAGTACTTC
TRBJ2-6	-	TRBV5-1	-	CASSLRSGPGANVLTF	TGCGCCAGCAGCTTGCGCTCAGGGCCTGGGGCCAACGTCCTGACTTTC
TRBJ1-1	few	TRBV25-1	-	CASSGRGKAEAFF	TGTGCCAGCAGTGGGCGCGGAAAGGCTGAAGCTTTCTTT
TRBJ1-3	-	TRBV29-1	TRBD1	CSGMTGGNTIYF	TGCAGCGGTATGACAGGGGGAAACACCATATATTTT
TRBJ1-2	-	TRBV1	-	CTSRQQGYGYTF	TGCACCAGCAGACAACAGGGGTACGGCTACACCTTC
TRBJ2-7	-	TRBV7-8	TRBD2	CASSLGASGIIYEQYF	TGTGCCAGCAGCTTAGGTGCTAGCGGGATTATCTACGAGCAGTACTTC
TRBJ1-5	few	TRBV19	-	CASNSFREVDQPQHF	TGTGCCAGTAACTCATTCAGGGAAGTGGATCAGCCCCAGCATTTT
TRBJ1-1	few	TRBV29-1	-	CSAQGTAVSNTEAFF	TGCAGCGCGCAGGGTACTGCTGTTTCGAACACTGAAGCTTTCTTT
TRBJ2-5	-	TRBV29-1	TRBD1	CSVGQGGETQYF	TGCAGCGTTGGACAGGGTGGAGAGACCCAGTACTTC
TRBJ2-1	few	TRBV19	-	CASSILRAVNYNEQFF	TGTGCCAGTAGTATCCTACGAGCGGTGAACTACAATGAGCAGTTCTTC
TRBJ2-7	-	TRBV28	-	CASGGGYEQYF	TGTGCCAGCGGGGGTGGATACGAGCAGTACTTC
TRBJ2-1	-	TRBV5-1	TRBD2	CASSLGTSGTVNEQFF	TGCGCCAGCAGCTTGGGGACTAGCGGGACCGTCAATGAGCAGTTCTTC
TRBJ2-7	-	TRBV6-5	-	CASSPVGATYEQYF	TGTGCCAGCAGCCCTGTAGGGGCGACCTACGAGCAGTACTTC
TRBJ2-5	few	TRBV6-5	-	CASSYSIGETQYF	TGTGCCAGCAGTTACTCGATAGGAGAGACCCAGTACTTC
TRBJ2-3	few	TRBV27	-	CASSAQGLTDTQYF	TGTGCCAGCAGCGCCCAGGGTCTCACAGATACGCAGTATTTT
TRBJ2-7	once	TRBV7-9	TRBD2	CAAFLGGREIYEQYF	TGTGCCGCCTTTCTGGGCGGGAGGGAGATCTACGAGCAGTACTTC
TRBJ2-5	-	TRBV5-1	TRBD2	CASNPLAGGETQYF	TGCGCCAGCAACCCTCTAGCGGGCGGAGAGACCCAGTACTTC
TRBJ1-2	-	TRBV27	-	CASSLSPKSNYGYTF	TGTGCCAGCAGTTTATCCCCCAAGTCGAACTATGGCTACACCTTC
TRBJ2-1	-	TRBV4-1	TRBD2	CASSRAGLALMGNEQFF	TGCGCCAGCAGCCGAGCAGGACTAGCGCTCATGGGGAATGAGCAGTTCTTC
TRBJ2-1	-	TRBV29-1	TRBD2	CSVGSSGRLANEQFF	TGCAGCGTTGGCTCTAGCGGGAGGCTAGCCAATGAGCAGTTCTTC
TRBJ2-6	-	TRBV29-1	TRBD1	CSAWTGPSGANVLTF	TGCAGCGCATGGACAGGCCCCTCTGGGGCCAACGTCCTGACTTTC
TRBJ2-2	-	TRBV9	TRBD2	CASSVTSGNTGELFF	TGTGCCAGCAGCGTAACTAGCGGCAACACCGGGGAGCTGTTTTTT
TRBJ2-7	few	TRBV29-1	TRBD1	CSVEAPGGYYEQYF	TGCAGCGTTGAGGCGCCAGGGGGATATTACGAGCAGTACTTC
TRBJ1-2	-	TRBV30	-	CAWSGQGRGYTF	TGTGCCTGGAGTGGGCAGGGTCGGGGCTACACCTTC
TRBJ2-4	-	TRBV6-5	TRBD1	CASSGTQGAKNIQYF	TGTGCCAGCAGTGGTACACAGGGGGCCAAAAACATTCAGTACTTC
TRBJ2-4	-	TRBV30	-	CAWRGLDIQYF	TGTGCCTGGAGGGGCTTGGACATTCAGTACTTC
TRBJ2-6	-	TRBV7-9	-	CASSPTGPSGANVLTF	TGTGCCAGCAGCCCCACGGGACCCTCTGGGGCCAACGTCCTGACTTTC
TRBJ1-5	-	TRBV19	-	CATSGRKGSNQPQHF	TGTGCCACATCAGGACGGAAGGGTAGCAATCAGCCCCAGCATTTT
TRBJ2-5	-	TRBV19	-	CATSRDETQYF	TGTGCCACCAGTAGGGACGAGACCCAGTACTTC
TRBJ2-5	few	TRBV11-2	-	CASSLQETQYF	TGTGCCAGCAGCTTACAGGAGACCCAGTACTTC
TRBJ2-7	-	TRBV29-1	TRBD2	CSVSLAGAGEQYF	TGCAGCGTTAGTCTAGCGGGAGCAGGCGAGCAGTACTTC
TRBJ1-4	-	TRBV4-1	-	CASSPSLGHFAEKLFF	TGCGCCAGCAGCCCTTCCCTCGGCCATTTCGCGGAAAAACTGTTTTTT
TRBJ1-1	-	TRBV27	-	CASLQVGRTEAFF	TGTGCCAGCCTACAGGTAGGGCGGACTGAAGCTTTCTTT
TRBJ2-1	few	TRBV7-2	TRBD1	CASSLTGTGGGYEQFF	TGTGCCAGCAGCCTAACCGGGACAGGGGGAGGCTATGAGCAGTTCTTC
TRBJ1-4	-	TRBV29-1	-	CSVKPTGTLGEKLFF	TGCAGCGTTAAACCGACCGGGACCCTAGGGGAAAAACTGTTTTTT
TRBJ2-1	-	TRBV28	TRBD2	CASSLGTSAPYNEQFF	TGTGCCAGCAGTTTAGGGACTAGCGCCCCATACAATGAGCAGTTCTTC
TRBJ2-1	few	TRBV19	-	CASSIGRVNEQFF	TGTGCCAGTAGTATAGGTAGGGTAAATGAGCAGTTCTTC
TRBJ2-1	few	TRBV18	TRBD2	CASSRELGYEQFF	TGTGCCAGCTCGCGGGAGCTTGGATATGAGCAGTTCTTC
TRBJ2-3	-	TRBV5-4	-	CASRVNEDTQYF	TGTGCCAGCAGAGTCAACGAGGATACGCAGTATTTT
TRBJ1-1	-	TRBV29-1	-	CSVLGGREHTEAFF	TGCAGCGTTTTAGGTGGGAGGGAACACACTGAAGCTTTCTTT
TRBJ2-7	-	TRBV2	-	CASSRQSYEQYF	TGTGCCAGCAGTCGGCAGTCCTACGAGCAGTACTTC
TRBJ2-3	few	TRBV25-1	TRBD1	CASSEFNRGDDTQYF	TGTGCCAGCAGTGAATTTAACAGGGGTGATGATACGCAGTATTTT
TRBJ1-2	-	TRBV20-1	-	CSAPVLYGYTF	TGCAGTGCACCGGTCCTCTATGGCTACACCTTC
TRBJ1-3	-	TRBV5-6	TRBD1	CASSRGQGLSAGNTIYF	TGTGCCAGCAGCAGGGGACAGGGGCTCTCGGCTGGAAACACCATATATTTT
TRBJ2-1	-	TRBV5-6	TRBD2	CASSLLAGAYNEQFF	TGTGCCAGCAGCTTGCTAGCGGGAGCCTACAATGAGCAGTTCTTC
TRBJ2-5	few	TRBV6-5	-	CASRSTSSQETQYF	TGTGCCAGCAGGTCGACCTCATCCCAAGAGACCCAGTACTTC
TRBJ1-3	few	TRBV5-1	-	CASSLIDGNTIYF	TGCGCCAGCAGTCTCATCGATGGAAACACCATATATTTT
TRBJ1-5	-	TRBV4-1	-	CASSQEQVPNQPQHF	TGCGCCAGCAGCCAAGAGCAGGTACCGAATCAGCCCCAGCATTTT
TRBJ1-2	-	TRBV15	TRBD1	CATSRDRGQASGYTF	TGTGCCACCAGCCGGGACAGGGGTCAAGCGTCTGGCTACACCTTC
TRBJ2-4	-	TRBV5-1	-	CASARVGDIQYF	TGCGCCAGCGCAAGGGTTGGGGACATTCAGTACTTC
TRBJ2-5	once	TRBV15	-	CATSSALAFQETQYF	TGTGCCACCAGCAGCGCACTGGCGTTCCAAGAGACCCAGTACTTC
TRBJ1-2	-	TRBV30	-	CAWSVRGAGYTF	TGTGCCTGGAGTGTACGAGGGGCAGGCTACACCTTC
TRBJ1-4	-	TRBV25-1	-	CASSRGSNEKLFF	TGTGCCAGCTCCAGGGGAAGTAATGAAAAACTGTTTTTT
TRBJ1-5	-	TRBV19	-	CASSWGGGRNQPQHF	TGTGCCAGTAGTTGGGGCGGGGGGCGCAATCAGCCCCAGCATTTT